Below are 26 T cell receptor beta chains sequenced from a single sample in a study of blood T cell repertoires in COVID-19. Clones were sequenced by immunoSEQ multiplex PCR, and TCRdb holds only the in-frame ones, with some missing. The sample lists more than 85,000 clones, roughly 85% occurring once. The sample was PBMCs or T cells enriched from blood (not recorded which). Receptors were obtained from a woman aged 50 to 65 who had recovered from COVID-19.

This chain joins TRBV24-1 and TRBJ2-1; no firm D call. The V gene's germline CDR1 is KGHDR and CDR2 SFDVKD. This CDR3 has 15 residues. V was clipped by 4 bases and J by 7 bases, with 16 bases between them. CDR3 nucleotides: TGTGCCACCAGTGACCCGGCAACAGCCCGGAATGAGCAGTTCTTC. Its protein is CATSDPATARNEQFF.

The CDR3 loop is CASSTGQTSYEQYF. CDR3 DNA sequence: TGTGCCAGTAGTACGGGACAGACCTCCTACGAGCAGTACTTC. The chain combines TRBV19 with TRBJ2-7, with 7 bases that match TRBD1. Trimming cost V 4 bases and J 0 bases; bases outside gene matches: 3. This CDR3 is 14 amino acids long. The germline V gene encodes CDR1 LNHDA and CDR2 SQIVND (reference sequence).

CDR3 nucleotide sequence: TGTGCCAGCAGCCAGAGCCCCGGGACAATCTACGAGCAGTACTTC. This codes for CASSQSPGTIYEQYF. The V gene is TRBV7-3, the J gene TRBJ2-7, with a weak D call TRBD1 (6 bases). V was pared by 5 bases and J by 3 bases, with 17 bases between. Germline V gene lookup returns CDR1 SGHTA and CDR2 FQGTGA. The CDR3 totals 15 residues. Combining the CDR3 with reference TRBV7-3 and TRBJ2-7 gives the whole variable domain GAGVSQTPSNKVTEKGKYVELRCDPISGHTALYWYRQSLGQGPEFLIYFQGTGAADDSGLPNDRFFAVRPEGSVSTLKIQRTERGDSAVYLCASSQSPGTIYEQYFGPGTRLTVT.

This chain connects TRBV6-5 to TRBJ2-3, with TRBD1 identical over 7 bases. Germline V gene lookup returns CDR1 MNHEY and CDR2 SVGAGI. V trimming: 6 bases; J trimming: 1 base; junction bases outside the gene matches: 7. This CDR3 spans 15 amino acids. This chain's CDR3 is CASSRLGGGTDTQYF. CDR3 DNA: TGTGCCAGCAGCCGCCTAGGGGGCGGCACAGATACGCAGTATTTT.

The J gene is TRBJ1-4, the V gene TRBV28, with TRBD1 as a possible D gene (6 bases). This CDR3 has 15 residues. Germline loops: CDR1 MDHEN, CDR2 SYDVKM. Trimming cost V 6 bases and J 7 bases, with 18 bases left between them. The CDR3, as DNA: TGTGCCAGCAGGGACCTAGGGGGTTTGGGTGAAAAACTGTTTTTT. It is translated as CASRDLGGLGEKLFF.

In this sample, this clone turned up a few times. The chain employs TRBV14 and TRBJ1-1; D is perhaps TRBD1 (6 bases). CDR3 size: 15 residues. Trimming pared 3 bases from V and 4 bases from J, leaving 15 bases between. Looked up from germline, CDR1 is SGHDN and CDR2 is FVKESK. The CDR3 bases are TGTGCCAGCAGCCACTACAGGGATAAGATCACTGAAGCTTTCTTT. Its protein product is CASSHYRDKITEAFF.

The CDR3 sequence is CASSVQGRETQYF. In nucleotides, the CDR3 is TGTGCCAGCAGCGTCCAGGGGCGGGAGACCCAGTACTTC. The chain recombines TRBV5-4 with TRBJ2-5, with D perhaps matching TRBD1 (6 bases). The V end was cut by 4 bases, the J end by 5 bases, with 12 bases between. There are 13 residues in the CDR3. CDR1 SGHNT and CDR2 YYREEE come from the germline V gene (reference sequence).

The chain couples TRBV7-8 to TRBJ2-7; the match to TRBD1 covers 7 bases. The junction had 4 bases not matched to a gene; V was cut back by 5 bases and J by 0 bases. CDR1 is SGHVS and CDR2 is FQNEAQ in the germline V gene. The CDR3 length is 14 residues. The CDR3 DNA reads TGTGCCAGCAGCGGGGGACAGTTCTCCTACGAGCAGTACTTC. This sequence encodes CASSGGQFSYEQYF.

The J gene is TRBJ1-1, the V gene TRBV27, with unresolved D. CDR3 size: 14 residues. Germline-derived CDR1 and CDR2 are MNHEY and SMNVEV (reference sequence). The V end was cut by 4 bases, the J end by 0 bases, with 9 bases between. CDR3 DNA sequence: TGTGCCAGCAGTTCTCGACACTTGAACACTGAAGCTTTCTTT. It codes for CASSSRHLNTEAFF.

The V gene is TRBV11-2, the J gene TRBJ1-5, with 7 bases lining up with TRBD1. V dropped 3 bases and J dropped 3; count of bases not matched to a gene: 2. The CDR3 has 14 amino acids. CDR1 and CDR2 (germline): SGHAT, FQNNGV. CDR3 sequence reads: CASSLTGINQPQHF. CDR3 DNA: TGTGCCAGCAGCTTGACAGGGATCAATCAGCCCCAGCATTTT.

This clone showed up just once. The rearrangement joins TRBV12-3 or TRBV12-4 to TRBJ2-1, with a possible D match to TRBD1 (5 bases). V lost 3 bases, J lost 5 bases, and 8 bases lay in between. This CDR3 has 13 amino acids. The CDR3, as DNA: TGTGCCAGCAGTTTCAGGGTTGACAATGAGCAGTTCTTC. It encodes CASSFRVDNEQFF.

This sequence joins TRBV5-6 and TRBJ2-7; the D gene is possibly TRBD2 (6 bases). CDR1 is SGHDT and CDR2 is YYEEEE in the germline V gene. V lost 5 bases and J lost 5, with 23 bases in between. This CDR3 spans 16 amino acids. CDR3 residues: CASRMRQLRGIDEQYF. The CDR3 nucleotides read TGTGCCAGCAGGATGAGACAGCTACGCGGGATCGACGAGCAGTACTTC.

The chain has TRBV2 and TRBJ2-2; D is unresolved. CDR1 is SNHLY, CDR2 FYNNEI, per germline. This CDR3 spans 14 amino acids. V was trimmed by 0 bases and J by 4 bases, leaving 6 bases between them. The CDR3 here is CASSEAIPTGELFF. CDR3 in DNA: TGTGCCAGCAGTGAAGCCATTCCCACCGGGGAGCTGTTTTTT.

The chain uses TRBV18 and TRBJ2-2; 8 nucleotides match TRBD2. The CDR3 runs 16 residues. Germline lookup yields CDR1 KGHSH and CDR2 LQKENI. The junction had 6 bases not matched to a gene; V was cut back by 2 bases and J by 4 bases. The CDR3 reads CASSPSSGRGTGELFF. As DNA, the CDR3 is TGTGCCAGCTCACCATCAAGCGGGAGAGGCACCGGGGAGCTGTTTTTT. The variable domain in full, completed from reference TRBV18 and TRBJ2-2, reads NAGVMQNPRHLVRRRGQEARLRCSPMKGHSHVYWYRQLPEEGLKFMVYLQKENIIDESGMPKERFSAEFPKEGPSILRIQQVVRGDSAAYFCASSPSSGRGTGELFFGEGSRLTVL.

This chain joins TRBV5-1 and TRBJ2-3; 9 nucleotides agree with TRBD1. CDR1 and CDR2 (germline): SGHRS, YFSETQ. CDR3 length: 17 residues. Trimming removed 2 bases from V and 6 bases from J; junction bases left unmatched: 13. The CDR3 DNA sequence: TGCGCCAGCAGCTTACCGCTGACAGGGGGAATCGAGGATACGCAGTATTTT. This codes for CASSLPLTGGIEDTQYF.

This chain connects TRBV19 to TRBJ2-1; 13 bases are a match to TRBD2. After removal of 3 bases from V and 7 bases from J, the junction contained 6 bases not matched to a gene. Germline V gives CDR1 LNHDA, CDR2 SQIVND (reference sequence). The CDR3 runs to 16 residues. The CDR3 spells CASSILRTSGSNEQFF. The DNA for the CDR3 is TGTGCCAGTAGTATTTTGCGGACTAGCGGGAGTAATGAGCAGTTCTTC.

The chain combines TRBV19 with TRBJ1-5, with D possibly matching TRBD1 (6 bases). Germline V gene sequence: CDR1 LNHDA, CDR2 SQIVND (reference sequence). The CDR3 has 13 residues. V lost 7 bases, J lost 4 bases, and 11 bases lay in between. This CDR3 is CASMDRSNQPQHF. Written as DNA, the CDR3 is TGTGCCAGTATGGACAGAAGTAATCAGCCCCAGCATTTT.

The gene calls are TRBV5-6 and TRBJ2-3, with 15 bases aligning to TRBD2. V gave up 3 bases and J gave up 4 bases; unmatched junction bases: 3. This CDR3 spans 16 amino acids. Germline CDR1 reads SGHDT; CDR2 reads YYEEEE. The CDR3 sequence is CASSYGLAGGADTQYF. In nucleotides, the CDR3 is TGTGCCAGCAGCTATGGACTAGCGGGAGGGGCAGATACGCAGTATTTT.

In its sample, this clone was seen once. The J gene is TRBJ1-1, the V gene TRBV29-1; TRBD1 matches at 9 bases. The CDR3 loop spans 12 amino acids. V shed 5 bases and J 5 bases; nucleotides not matched to a gene: 3. Germline CDR1 reads SQVTM; CDR2 reads ANQGSEA. The CDR3 here is CSVTGGATEAFF. CDR3 nucleotides: TGCAGCGTTACAGGGGGCGCAACTGAAGCTTTCTTT.

V and J are TRBV7-2 and TRBJ1-3; D uncertain. With 1 base removed from V and 5 bases from J, the gap between germline ends came to 12 bases. Germline assignment: CDR1 SGHTA and CDR2 FQGNSA. The CDR3 runs 15 residues. DNA for the CDR3: TGTGCCAGCAGCTTAGATACCGGGTCTAGAAACACCATATATTTT. The encoded protein is CASSLDTGSRNTIYF.

Here the CDR3 DNA reads TGTGCCAGCAGTGATCCCGATTATACGACAGGGTGGGAGCAGTACTTC. Translated: CASSDPDYTTGWEQYF. The rearrangement joins TRBV6-1 to TRBJ2-7; 7 nucleotides line up with TRBD1. J lost 7 bases, V lost 3 bases, and 15 bases had no gene match. Looked up from germline, CDR1 is MNHNS and CDR2 is SASEGT. CDR3 length: 16 residues.

V is TRBV5-1 and J is TRBJ1-1; D gene uncertain. Germline V gives CDR1 SGHRS, CDR2 YFSETQ. Trimming removed 0 bases at V and 1 base at J, with 13 bases between. This CDR3 has 16 residues. For the CDR3, the DNA is TGCGCCAGCAGCTTGGGCCGGGGAGTGGAGAACACTGAAGCTTTCTTT. This gives the protein CASSLGRGVENTEAFF.

The rearrangement links TRBV7-3 to TRBJ2-1; TRBD2 matches at 7 bases. The CDR3 is made up of 15 amino acids. CDR1 is SGHTA, CDR2 FQGTGA, per germline. V gave up 1 base and J gave up 8 bases; unmatched junction bases: 8. CDR3 loop: CASSLRTGEGYEQFF. The CDR3 DNA sequence: TGTGCCAGCAGCTTAAGAACGGGGGAGGGGTATGAGCAGTTCTTC.

The chain recombines TRBV28 with TRBJ2-5, with 9 bases that match TRBD2. The CDR3 consists of 15 residues. Germline CDR1 reads MDHEN; CDR2 reads SYDVKM. J was trimmed by 5 bases and V by 6 bases; bases with no gene match: 10. The CDR3 region has the DNA TGTGCCAGCAGACGTACCGGGACTAGCTTTGAGACCCAGTACTTC. Translating gives CASRRTGTSFETQYF.

The chain employs TRBV11-3 and TRBJ2-1; tentatively, D is TRBD2 (5 bases). V was shortened by 6 bases and J by 5 bases, with 11 bases between the two germline ends. From germline, CDR1 is SGHNT and CDR2 YENEEA. The CDR3 runs 13 residues. The CDR3 reads CASRGSDHNEQFF. CDR3 coding DNA: TGTGCCAGCAGGGGGAGCGACCACAATGAGCAGTTCTTC.

The CDR3 nucleotides read TGCGCCAGCAGTCGGGGGGTTTTCACAGATACGCAGTATTTT. Translating gives CASSRGVFTDTQYF. The V call is TRBV10-1, the J call TRBJ2-3; TRBD2 aligns across 7 bases. This CDR3 has 14 amino acids. V dropped 5 bases and J dropped 2; count of bases not matched to a gene: 4. Germline lookup yields CDR1 WNHNN and CDR2 SYGVQD (reference sequence).